One and the same sample provided the 31 T cell receptor beta chains below, sequenced in a study of blood T cell repertoires in COVID-19. Generated by immunoSEQ multiplex PCR, the TCRdb table keeps only in-frame clones and is missing some. The table shows under 250,000 clones, with 89% occurring only once. The sample consisted of peripheral blood. The receptor source for this set is a man between 60 and 70 years old who had recovered from COVID-19.

V is TRBV9 and J is TRBJ2-2, with 11 nucleotides matching TRBD2. Germline V gene data show CDR1 as SGDLS and CDR2 as YYNGEE. V shed 3 bases, J shed 4 bases, and the junction held 5 bases outside the gene matches. The length of the CDR3 is 16 residues. In nucleotides, the CDR3 is TGTGCCAGCAGCGGTAGCGGGGGGGCGGGCACCGGGGAGCTGTTTTTT. This codes for CASSGSGGAGTGELFF.

This clone is a singleton in its sample. The chain has TRBV19 and TRBJ2-2, with 8 bases fitting TRBD1. From germline, CDR1 is LNHDA and CDR2 SQIVND (reference sequence). The CDR3 length is 17 residues. The ends lost 4 bases at V and 0 bases at J; junction bases unmatched: 7. CDR3 DNA sequence: TGTGCCAGTAGTACTCCAGGGGGCCCAACGAACACCGGGGAGCTGTTTTTT. Translation gives CASSTPGGPTNTGELFF.

V and J are TRBV5-8 and TRBJ1-5; D might be TRBD1 (5 bases). Trimming removed 0 bases at V and 5 bases at J, with 6 bases between. Germline V gives CDR1 SGHTS, CDR2 YDEGEE. This CDR3 contains 13 residues. In DNA, the CDR3 is TGTGCCAGCAGCTTGGGCAGGGATCAGCCCCAGCATTTT. It specifies CASSLGRDQPQHF.

The CDR3 DNA reads TGTGCCAGCAGCATACAGGGAGCTTCCTACGAGCAGTACTTC. This translates into CASSIQGASYEQYF. This chain links TRBV28 with TRBJ2-7; a possible D gene is TRBD1 (6 bases). V lost 6 bases and J lost 1, with 13 bases in between. The CDR3 sequence is 14 residues long. Germline CDR1 is MDHEN and CDR2 is SYDVKM.

This clone was observed a handful of times. This chain links TRBV28 with TRBJ1-1, with TRBD1 matching over 10 bases. From germline, CDR1 is MDHEN and CDR2 SYDVKM. J was trimmed by 5 bases and V by 3 bases; bases with no gene match: 18. The CDR3 is made up of 19 amino acids. CDR3 sequence reads: CASSFFAWGTGVRGTEAFF. CDR3 nucleotides: TGTGCCAGCAGTTTTTTTGCCTGGGGGACAGGGGTTAGAGGGACTGAAGCTTTCTTT.

The rearrangement links TRBV19 to TRBJ2-7; 9 nucleotides align to TRBD2. J was trimmed by 6 bases and V by 6 bases; bases with no gene match: 12. This CDR3 has 15 residues. The germline V gene has CDR1 LNHDA and CDR2 SQIVND (reference sequence). In DNA form, the CDR3 reads TGTGCCAGTAGGGGCGGCGGGAGGGCCGTGTTCGAGCAGTACTTC. This gives the protein CASRGGGRAVFEQYF.

V gene TRBV24-1 combines with J gene TRBJ2-3; the match to TRBD2 covers 13 bases. The CDR3 consists of 17 residues. Trimming removed 3 bases from V and 2 bases from J; junction bases left unmatched: 4. Germline loops: CDR1 KGHDR, CDR2 SFDVKD. CDR3 coding DNA: TGTGCCACCAGTGATCCAACTAGCGGGAGGGCCACAGATACGCAGTATTTT. Protein sequence: CATSDPTSGRATDTQYF.

The gene calls are TRBV12-3 or TRBV12-4 and TRBJ2-7; 8 nucleotides align to TRBD1. The CDR3 runs 13 residues. Trimming removed 8 bases from V and 4 bases from J; junction bases left unmatched: 7. CDR3 sequence: CASGVTGAYEQYF. CDR3 DNA sequence: TGTGCCAGCGGGGTGACAGGGGCATACGAGCAGTACTTC.

The genes are TRBV5-4 and TRBJ2-2, with 13 bases aligning to TRBD2. The CDR3 has 15 amino acids. Losses at the gene ends were 4 bases for V and 3 bases for J; bases not matched to a gene: 0. The germline V gene has CDR1 SGHNT and CDR2 YYREEE (reference sequence). In nucleotides, the CDR3 is TGTGCCAGCAGCGGACTAGCGGGAGACACCGGGGAGCTGTTTTTT. Translation gives CASSGLAGDTGELFF.

V and J are TRBV4-3 and TRBJ2-2; TRBD1 agrees at 10 bases. Germline CDR1 and CDR2: LGHNA and YSLEER. V shed 4 bases, J shed 2 bases, and the junction held 7 bases outside the gene matches. There are 17 residues in the CDR3. As DNA, the CDR3 is TGCGCCAGCAGCCCTATTGGGACAGGGGTCAACACCGGGGAGCTGTTTTTT. Translated: CASSPIGTGVNTGELFF.

This rearrangement joins TRBV7-9 to TRBJ2-7, with a weak D call TRBD2 (6 bases). Germline V CDR1 and CDR2: SEHNR, FQNEAQ (reference sequence). There are 16 residues in the CDR3. V was clipped by 5 bases and J by 2 bases, with 19 bases between them. This CDR3 is CASSPGPGGGTYEQYF. The CDR3 DNA follows: TGTGCCAGCAGCCCGGGCCCCGGGGGTGGGACCTACGAGCAGTACTTC.

The chain joins TRBV29-1 to TRBJ2-5; D may be TRBD1 (7 bases). Between the trimmed V and J ends, which lost 3 bases and 2 bases, there was a span of 13 bases. Per germline, CDR1 SQVTM and CDR2 ANQGSEA. CDR3 length equals 14 residues. The DNA of the CDR3 is TGCAGCGTTGAGCGGGGACAGTTACAAGAGACCCAGTACTTC. It specifies CSVERGQLQETQYF. The full variable domain, in which reference TRBV29-1 and TRBJ2-5 provide the parts outside the CDR3, is SAVISQKPSRDICQRGTSLTIQCQVDSQVTMMFWYRQQPGQSLTLIATANQGSEATYESGFVIDKFPISRPNLTFSTLTVSNMSPEDSSIYLCSVERGQLQETQYFGPGTRLLVL.

The chain links TRBV6-5 to TRBJ2-7; 10 nucleotides match TRBD1. Unmatched junction bases numbered 6, after V lost 0 bases and J lost 7 bases. CDR1 is MNHEY, CDR2 SVGAGI, per germline. The CDR3 length is 15 residues. The CDR3 loop is CASSYSGTGVREQYF. For the CDR3, the DNA is TGTGCCAGCAGTTACTCAGGGACAGGGGTGCGGGAGCAGTACTTC.

The chain is built from TRBV6-5 and TRBJ2-6, with D maybe TRBD1 (6 bases). Germline V gene data show CDR1 as MNHEY and CDR2 as SVGAGI. CDR3 size: 16 residues. Trimming took off 0 bases at V and 1 base at J, with 7 bases between the two ends. CDR3 sequence reads: CASSYSTGSGANVLTF. In DNA form, the CDR3 reads TGTGCCAGCAGTTACTCCACAGGGTCTGGGGCCAACGTCCTGACTTTC.

The rearrangement uses TRBV4-1 and TRBJ1-2; possible D gene TRBD1, 6 bases. The CDR3 length is 19 residues. In germline, CDR1 is MGHRA, CDR2 YSYEKL. V was shortened by 0 bases and J by 5 bases, with 25 bases between the two germline ends. This CDR3 is CASSQDLPENRVGTYGYTF. The CDR3 DNA reads TGCGCCAGCAGCCAAGATCTCCCCGAGAACAGGGTCGGAACGTATGGCTACACCTTC.

This clone was found once. This chain joins TRBV12-3 or TRBV12-4 and TRBJ1-2; D is possibly TRBD1 (6 bases). Trimming removed 2 bases from V and 4 bases from J, with 8 bases in between. This CDR3 is built from 13 residues. In nucleotides, the CDR3 is TGTGCCAGCAGTTTAAACAGGGTCTATGGCTACACCTTC. Translation: CASSLNRVYGYTF.

The rearrangement uses TRBV5-6 and TRBJ2-7, with TRBD1 matching 12 bases. Germline V gene data show CDR1 as SGHDT and CDR2 as YYEEEE. The CDR3 runs 15 residues. With 3 bases clipped from V and 6 bases from J, the junction kept 7 bases outside the gene matches. In DNA, the CDR3 is TGTGCCAGCAGCTGGGGACAGGGGGCGACGTCCGAGCAGTACTTC. Its protein product is CASSWGQGATSEQYF.

V usage is TRBV6-5 and J usage is TRBJ2-1; 12 nucleotides align to TRBD2. CDR3 size: 15 residues. The ends lost 2 bases at V and 5 bases at J; junction bases unmatched: 1. Germline loops: CDR1 MNHEY, CDR2 SVGAGI. CDR3 in amino acids: CASSYLAGGHNEQFF. The CDR3 DNA follows: TGTGCCAGCAGTTACCTAGCGGGAGGGCACAATGAGCAGTTCTTC.

This clone was seen only a few times. CDR3 DNA: TGTGCCAGCAGTTACGGAGGGTCCTCGGCTGAAGCTTTCTTT. Translated, it gives CASSYGGSSAEAFF. The chain links TRBV28 to TRBJ1-1; D is undetermined. The CDR3 is made up of 14 amino acids. Trimming cost V 4 bases and J 6 bases, with 15 bases left between them. CDR1 is MDHEN and CDR2 is SYDVKM in the germline V gene. Full variable domain (outside the CDR3, taken from reference TRBV28 and TRBJ1-1): DVKVTQSSRYLVKRTGEKVFLECVQDMDHENMFWYRQDPGLGLRLIYFSYDVKMKEKGDIPEGYSVSREKKERFSLILESASTNQTSMYLCASSYGGSSAEAFFGQGTRLTVV.

This rearrangement joins TRBV4-2 to TRBJ2-1, with TRBD2 identical over 14 bases. V dropped 5 bases and J dropped 2; count of bases not matched to a gene: 14. Germline CDR1 and CDR2: LGHNA and YNFKEQ. CDR3 size: 20 residues. The CDR3 region is CASSRPLTSGRAVTYNEQFF. The CDR3 DNA reads TGTGCCAGCAGCAGACCTTTGACTAGCGGGAGGGCCGTTACCTACAATGAGCAGTTCTTC.

The rearrangement uses TRBV13 and TRBJ2-2; TRBD2 matches 7 bases. The CDR3 runs 14 residues. V lost 5 bases, J lost 4 bases, and 4 bases stayed unmatched. The V gene's germline CDR1 is PRHDT and CDR2 FYEKMQ (reference sequence). The CDR3 loop reads CASSGGGSTGELFF. CDR3 sequence (DNA): TGTGCCAGCAGCGGCGGGGGTTCCACCGGGGAGCTGTTTTTT.

This clone was counted a single time. The CDR3 region has the DNA TGTGCCACTCGACTAGCGGGGGACACCGGGGAGCTGTTTTTT. Translation gives CATRLAGDTGELFF. V is TRBV2 and J is TRBJ2-2; 12 bases are shared with TRBD2. V lost 10 bases, J lost 3 bases, and 3 bases stayed unmatched. The germline CDR1 and CDR2 sequences are SNHLY and FYNNEI. The CDR3 consists of 14 residues.

This clone was counted between two and nine times. This chain uses TRBV5-6 with TRBJ2-1; the D is unclear. The V gene's germline CDR1 is SGHDT and CDR2 YYEEEE. The CDR3 is 16 residues long. Trimming took 0 bases from V and 0 from J, leaving 10 bases between them. This chain's CDR3 is CASSLGLPSSYNEQFF. The CDR3 nucleotides are TGTGCCAGCAGCTTGGGGCTCCCTTCCTCCTACAATGAGCAGTTCTTC. Filled out from reference TRBV5-6 and TRBJ2-1, the complete variable domain reads DAGVTQSPTHLIKTRGQQVTLRCSPKSGHDTVSWYQQALGQGPQFIFQYYEEEERQRGNFPDRFSGHQFPNYSSELNVNALLLGDSALYLCASSLGLPSSYNEQFFGPGTRLTVL.

The chain combines TRBV21-1 with TRBJ1-5; the DNA was not compared with TRBD1, the D call given in the table. TRBV21-1 is a recognized pseudogene. The CDR3 length is 22 residues. Here the CDR3 DNA reads TGTGCCAGCAGCAAACCGGGTAAGTGGGAGGACAGGATCTTTTATAGCAATCAGCCCCAGCATTTT. It yields the protein CASSKPGKWEDRIFYSNQPQHF.

The CDR3 loop reads CASSSRAGGTEAFF. The CDR3, as DNA: TGTGCCAGCAGCTCTAGGGCCGGGGGGACTGAAGCTTTCTTT. The genes are TRBV5-8 and TRBJ1-1; tentative D call: TRBD1 (5 bases). Per germline, CDR1 SGHTS and CDR2 YDEGEE. The V end lost 3 bases, the J end lost 5 bases, and 14 bases lay between the germline ends. The CDR3 runs 14 residues. The whole variable domain, filled in from reference TRBV5-8 and TRBJ1-1, reads EAGVTQSPTHLIKTRGQQATLRCSPISGHTSVYWYQQALGLGLQFLLWYDEGEERNRGNFPPRFSGRQFPNYSSELNVNALELEDSALYLCASSSRAGGTEAFFGQGTRLTVV.

The chain employs TRBV7-3 and TRBJ2-1; D call uncertain. In germline, CDR1 is SGHTA, CDR2 FQGTGA. Trimming removed 5 bases at V and 9 bases at J, with 17 bases between. There are 14 residues in the CDR3. CDR3 DNA sequence: TGTGCCAGCAGCCCCTTTCACGAGGCCCCTGAGCAGTTCTTC. It encodes CASSPFHEAPEQFF.

The J gene is TRBJ2-2, the V gene TRBV4-1; 12 bases map to TRBD2. V trimming: 5 bases; J trimming: 5 bases; junction bases outside the gene matches: 6. Looked up from germline, CDR1 is MGHRA and CDR2 is YSYEKL. This CDR3 spans 16 amino acids. The DNA for the CDR3 is TGCGCCAGCAGCGATAAACTAGCGGGAGGTACCGGGGAGCTGTTTTTT. Translating gives CASSDKLAGGTGELFF.

The gene calls are TRBV5-1 and TRBJ1-2; 8 bases fit TRBD1. The CDR3 loop spans 13 amino acids. The J segment lost 8 bases and the V segment lost 5 bases, leaving 8 bases of the junction unmatched. Germline values: CDR1 SGHRS, CDR2 YFSETQ. The CDR3 sequence: CASRLGQVGGYTF. As DNA, the CDR3 is TGCGCCAGCAGGCTGGGACAGGTCGGAGGCTACACCTTC.

CDR3 loop: CASSPQTASNEKLFF. The DNA for the CDR3 is TGTGCCAGCTCACCTCAGACAGCCTCTAATGAAAAACTGTTTTTT. The chain links TRBV18 to TRBJ1-4, with D perhaps TRBD1 (5 bases). Looked up from germline, CDR1 is KGHSH and CDR2 is LQKENI. This CDR3 has 15 residues. V was clipped by 3 bases and J by 3 bases, with 11 bases between them.

This clone was detected only a few times. The sample holds other DNA sequences that translate to the same CDR3. The chain links TRBV6-5 to TRBJ2-7, with 8 bases identical to TRBD1. The CDR3 is 14 amino acids. The V gene end was trimmed by 4 bases and the J gene end by 4 bases; junction bases not matched to a gene: 6. Germline loops: CDR1 MNHEY, CDR2 SVGAGI. CDR3 in DNA: TGTGCCAGCAGTTTAACAGGGGGTGGTTACGAGCAGTACTTC. Amino acids: CASSLTGGGYEQYF.

The J gene is TRBJ2-5, the V gene TRBV5-5, with D possibly being TRBD1 (5 bases). The CDR3 is 14 residues long. CDR1 is SGHKS and CDR2 is YYEKEE in the germline V gene (reference sequence). V dropped 4 bases and J dropped 0 bases, with 10 bases sitting between them. The CDR3 bases are TGTGCCAGCAGCCAGACAGCTTACCAAGAGACCCAGTACTTC. Its translation: CASSQTAYQETQYF.